This T cell receptor (beta chain) was captured in a study of Graves' ophthalmopathy and Graves' hyperthyroidism. Study-wide background: Researchers obtained peripheral blood at initial diagnosis, before any treatment had begun.

Findings and limits, study-wide: A majority of expanded thyroid clonotypes exceeding 0.001 frequency were likewise present in blood.

This clonotype was counted at least ten times. Its antigen is unidentified. Transcripts of RNA were the source for amplifying TCR beta CDR3 regions. Second-round multiplex PCR came after a first-round RT-PCR that employed HTBI primers. TCRdb itself ran the multiplex PCR reads through MiXCR, one entry per CDR3 protein. The data show tens of thousands of distinct CDR3 sequences, almost 50% seen once. Germline CDR1 reads WNHNN; CDR2 reads SYGVQD (reference sequence). The V and J ends lost 5 bases and 4 bases, in that order; junction bases with no gene match: 4. CDR3 length equals 13 residues. The authors used Ficoll-Paque density gradient centrifugation to separate PBMCs. The input was 10 ml of fresh peripheral blood.

The chain employs TRBV10-1 and TRBJ1-1; 7 nucleotides line up with TRBD1. The sequence came from an adult woman with stable Graves' hyperthyroidism. Sample: peripheral blood. In nucleotides, the CDR3 is TGCGCCAGCAGTCCAGGGGGGGGCACTGAAGCTTTCTTT. Amino acids: CASSPGGGTEAFF.